These 26 T cell receptor beta chains share one sample of origin, sequenced in a study of shared clonotypes between healthy human individuals. The method was immunoSEQ multiplex PCR; TCRdb's version includes in-frame clones alone and lacks a portion of them. The profile shows some 550,000 clones, roughly 97% of them singletons. The sequenced material came from naive CD4+ T cells sorted from blood. The sample's subset: CD45RA+ positively selected. These receptors were collected from a woman aged 25 to 39 in good health.

The V call is TRBV21-1, the J call TRBJ2-6; TRBD1 is the table's D call, not checked against the DNA. TRBV21-1 has pseudogene status. This CDR3 has 16 amino acids. In DNA, the CDR3 is TGTGCCAGCAGCAAATTGGCACCATCTGGGGCCAACGTCCTGACTTTC. Translating it yields CASSKLAPSGANVLTF.

V gene TRBV9 combines with J gene TRBJ2-7; D perhaps matches TRBD2 (7 bases). Between the trimmed V and J ends, which lost 0 bases and 4 bases, there was a span of 14 bases. The CDR3 extends over 15 amino acids. Germline V gives CDR1 SGDLS, CDR2 YYNGEE. The CDR3 is CASSVEGGSGYEQYF. For the CDR3, the DNA is TGTGCCAGCAGCGTAGAGGGGGGGAGTGGTTACGAGCAGTACTTC. The full variable domain, rest sourced from reference TRBV9 and TRBJ2-7, is DSGVTQTPKHLITATGQRVTLRCSPRSGDLSVYWYQQSLDQGLQFLIQYYNGEERAKGNILERFSAQQFPDLHSELNLSSLELGDSALYFCASSVEGGSGYEQYFGPGTRLTVT.

The rearrangement links TRBV11-3 to TRBJ1-1, with D possibly being TRBD1 (5 bases). Trimming removed 6 bases from V and 6 bases from J, with 14 bases in between. The CDR3 extends over 13 amino acids. Looked up from germline, CDR1 is SGHNT and CDR2 is YENEEA. The CDR3 spells CASSSGSFAEAFF. In DNA, the CDR3 is TGTGCCAGCAGTTCAGGGAGTTTTGCTGAAGCTTTCTTT.

This clone was recorded only once. The chain combines TRBV10-1 with TRBJ2-7; D possibly corresponds to TRBD1 (5 bases). Germline CDR1 and CDR2: WNHNN and SYGVQD (reference sequence). This CDR3 spans 16 amino acids. Trimming removed 3 bases at V and 3 bases at J, with 18 bases between. As DNA, the CDR3 is TGCGCCAGCAGTGAAACCTTGGACAAAGGATACTACGAGCAGTACTTC. This codes for CASSETLDKGYYEQYF.

This chain links TRBV5-1 with TRBJ2-1; 8 nucleotides agree with TRBD2. CDR1 is SGHRS, CDR2 YFSETQ, per germline. V shed 0 bases and J 5 bases; nucleotides not matched to a gene: 7. The CDR3 extends over 16 amino acids. CDR3 sequence (DNA): TGCGCCAGCAGCTTGGAATCCAGCGGGGGTAACAATGAGCAGTTCTTC. Its protein is CASSLESSGGNNEQFF.

This sequence joins TRBV7-2 and TRBJ1-5; D not certain. Germline V CDR1 and CDR2: SGHTA, FQGNSA. There are 14 residues in the CDR3. Trimming removed 6 bases from V and 0 bases from J, with 9 bases in between. In DNA, the CDR3 is TGTGCCAGCAGTAGTAGGGCTAGCAATCAGCCCCAGCATTTT. Translation gives CASSSRASNQPQHF. Full variable domain (rest looked up from reference TRBV7-2 and TRBJ1-5): GAGVSQSPSNKVTEKGKDVELRCDPISGHTALYWYRQSLGQGLEFLIYFQGNSAPDKSGLPSDRFSAERTGGSVSTLTIQRTQQEDSAVYLCASSSRASNQPQHFGDGTRLSIL.

V usage is TRBV19 and J usage is TRBJ1-1; a weak D match, TRBD1 (5 bases). Germline values: CDR1 LNHDA, CDR2 SQIVND (reference sequence). The length of the CDR3 is 14 residues. Trimming shortened V by 5 bases and J by 1 base, and 11 bases separated the two germline ends. DNA of the CDR3: TGTGCCAGTAGTCAGGAGGGGACGAACACTGAAGCTTTCTTT. Translating gives CASSQEGTNTEAFF.

This clone was seen only once. The chain joins TRBV28 to TRBJ1-4, with 9 positions matching TRBD1. V trimming: 9 bases; J trimming: 7 bases; junction bases outside the gene matches: 9. This CDR3 is built from 14 residues. CDR1 MDHEN and CDR2 SYDVKM come from the germline V gene. CDR3 nucleotides: TGTGCCAGTAACACCGGGACAGGGATTGAAAAACTGTTTTTT. Protein: CASNTGTGIEKLFF. The variable domain in full, with the rest retrieved from reference TRBV28 and TRBJ1-4, is DVKVTQSSRYLVKRTGEKVFLECVQDMDHENMFWYRQDPGLGLRLIYFSYDVKMKEKGDIPEGYSVSREKKERFSLILESASTNQTSMYLCASNTGTGIEKLFFGSGTQLSVL.

The chain employs TRBV18 and TRBJ2-1, with TRBD1 matching over 7 bases. This CDR3 comprises 14 residues. Germline lookup yields CDR1 KGHSH and CDR2 LQKENI. The ends lost 6 bases at V and 5 bases at J; junction bases unmatched: 7. As DNA, the CDR3 is TGTGCCAGCTCGCAAGCCGGGACAGACAATGAGCAGTTCTTC. It codes for CASSQAGTDNEQFF. Supplemented by reference TRBV18 and TRBJ2-1, the full variable domain reads NAGVMQNPRHLVRRRGQEARLRCSPMKGHSHVYWYRQLPEEGLKFMVYLQKENIIDESGMPKERFSAEFPKEGPSILRIQQVVRGDSAAYFCASSQAGTDNEQFFGPGTRLTVL.

This clone appeared a single time. The V and J genes are TRBV6-5 and TRBJ1-6; D gene uncertain. The germline V and J ends were trimmed by 3 bases and 7 bases, with 4 bases remaining between them. The CDR3 is made up of 12 amino acids. CDR1 is MNHEY, CDR2 SVGAGI, per germline. The CDR3: CASSYQNSPLHF. The DNA for the CDR3 is TGTGCCAGCAGTTATCAAAATTCACCCCTCCACTTT.

The chain recombines TRBV19 with TRBJ2-1, with TRBD2 matching over 13 bases. The CDR3 spans 17 residues. The ends lost 5 bases at V and 4 bases at J; junction bases unmatched: 8. Germline CDR1 reads LNHDA; CDR2 reads SQIVND (reference sequence). CDR3: CASSVRLAGGLYNEQFF. The CDR3 nucleotides read TGTGCCAGTAGTGTAAGACTAGCGGGAGGCCTTTACAATGAGCAGTTCTTC.

The V gene is TRBV7-9, the J gene TRBJ1-1; TRBD1 aligns across 9 bases. Looked up from germline, CDR1 is SEHNR and CDR2 is FQNEAQ (reference sequence). There are 14 residues in the CDR3. V lost 4 bases to trimming and J lost 5 bases; unmatched junction nucleotides: 5. CDR3 residues: CASSSTGGWTEAFF. The CDR3 bases are TGTGCCAGCAGCTCTACAGGGGGCTGGACTGAAGCTTTCTTT.

The chain uses TRBV7-2 and TRBJ2-7; D gene uncertain. Germline V gene sequence: CDR1 SGHTA, CDR2 FQGNSA. Trimming cost V 2 bases and J 0 bases, with 14 bases left between them. This CDR3 region has 16 residues. The DNA of the CDR3 is TGTGCCAGCAGCTTATTGGGAACGGAGAGCTCCTACGAGCAGTACTTC. Translation: CASSLLGTESSYEQYF.

V gene TRBV5-1 combines with J gene TRBJ2-6; D unclear. Germline V gene sequence: CDR1 SGHRS, CDR2 YFSETQ. V dropped 9 bases and J dropped 0 bases, with 13 bases sitting between them. The CDR3 runs 15 residues. This CDR3 is CATGPQSSGANVLTF. The CDR3 nucleotides read TGCGCCACCGGGCCCCAGAGCTCTGGGGCCAACGTCCTGACTTTC.

The J gene is TRBJ2-1, the V gene TRBV30; D uncertain. V dropped 0 bases and J dropped 9 bases, with 12 bases sitting between them. Germline V gene data show CDR1 as GTSNPN and CDR2 as SVGIG (reference sequence). This CDR3 comprises 13 residues. The CDR3 region is CAWSVRNNPEQFF. The CDR3 coding sequence is TGTGCCTGGAGTGTTAGAAATAATCCTGAGCAGTTCTTC.

This clone was seen a single time. The V gene is TRBV7-3, the J gene TRBJ2-5, with 9 bases aligning to TRBD2. The DNA end favors TRBJ2-7, so the J call may be wrong. There are 14 residues in the CDR3. The V gene's germline CDR1 is SGHTA and CDR2 FQGTGA. The CDR3 loop is CASSPSGTSYEQYF. Here the CDR3 DNA reads TGTGCCAGCAGCCCTAGCGGGACAAGCTACGAGCAGTACTTC.

V usage is TRBV29-1 and J usage is TRBJ1-1; a possible D gene is TRBD1 (6 bases). CDR1 and CDR2 from the germline V gene are SQVTM and ANQGSEA. V lost 4 bases and J 4 bases, leaving 10 bases between the germline ends. The CDR3 length is 12 residues. The CDR3 region has the DNA TGCAGCGTTGTACCGGGGGCCACTGAAGCTTTCTTT. It codes for CSVVPGATEAFF.

CDR3 in amino acids: CASSIQGRADEQYF. In nucleotides, the CDR3 is TGTGCCAGCAGCATCCAAGGGAGGGCCGACGAGCAGTACTTC. This chain joins TRBV6-6 and TRBJ2-7; 7 bases are a match to TRBD2. V was pared by 6 bases and J by 5 bases, with 10 bases of the junction left unmatched. The CDR3 is made up of 14 amino acids. Germline V gives CDR1 MNHNY, CDR2 SVGAGI (reference sequence).

This clone has only one observation. The chain employs TRBV5-8 and TRBJ2-1, with D possibly being TRBD2 (6 bases). The CDR3 has 15 residues. Germline V gene sequence: CDR1 SGHTS, CDR2 YDEGEE. V lost 0 bases to trimming and J lost 2 bases, with 9 bases between them. In DNA form, the CDR3 reads TGTGCCAGCAGCTTGGGCCAGCGGGCCTACAATGAGCAGTTCTTC. Translating it yields CASSLGQRAYNEQFF.

The chain recombines TRBV4-1 with TRBJ2-7; D gene uncertain. The CDR3 is 15 amino acids. CDR1 and CDR2 (germline): MGHRA, YSYEKL. V was pared by 1 base and J by 0 bases, with 10 bases between. CDR3 amino acids: CASSQGDARSYEQYF. CDR3 in DNA: TGCGCCAGCAGCCAAGGCGACGCCCGCTCCTACGAGCAGTACTTC.

The chain uses TRBV6-5 and TRBJ2-7; D not resolved. V was trimmed by 2 bases and J by 6 bases, leaving 8 bases between them. The CDR3 is made up of 12 amino acids. Germline assignment: CDR1 MNHEY and CDR2 SVGAGI. CDR3 residues: CASSYAEGEQYF. CDR3 coding DNA: TGTGCCAGCAGTTACGCCGAAGGCGAGCAGTACTTC.

The chain employs TRBV5-1 and TRBJ1-5; 12 bases are shared with TRBD1. CDR3 size: 16 residues. The ends lost 4 bases at V and 6 bases at J; junction bases unmatched: 8. CDR1 and CDR2 from the germline V gene are SGHRS and YFSETQ. CDR3 DNA: TGCGCCAGCAGCCCGGGACAGGGGGCTTTTCGTCAGCCCCAGCATTTT. Protein product: CASSPGQGAFRQPQHF.

In this sample, this clone turned up once. The CDR3: CASSGQGSNTEAFF. CDR3 nucleotides: TGTGCCAGCTCCGGACAGGGGAGTAACACTGAAGCTTTCTTT. The V call is TRBV18, the J call TRBJ1-1; 9 positions agree with TRBD1. The V segment lost 6 bases and the J segment 2 bases; nucleotides outside the gene matches: 4. The CDR3 contains 14 residues. CDR1 is KGHSH, CDR2 LQKENI, per germline.

The chain recombines TRBV5-1 with TRBJ2-2; no definite D call. The germline gives CDR1 SGHRS, CDR2 YFSETQ. This CDR3 has 15 amino acids. Trimming stripped 4 bases from V and 0 bases from J, with 10 bases between. The CDR3, as DNA: TGCGCCAGCAGCCCCTCGGAACCGAACACCGGGGAGCTGTTTTTT. It encodes CASSPSEPNTGELFF.

A few counts support this clone. This chain links TRBV11-1 with TRBJ2-7; 9 nucleotides agree with TRBD1. CDR1 SGHAT and CDR2 FQDESV come from the germline V gene (reference sequence). The CDR3 consists of 13 residues. Trimming at V came to 5 bases and at J to 5 bases, leaving 4 bases not matched to a gene. CDR3 nucleotides: TGTGCCAGCAGCGCCTGGACAGGGGACGAGCAGTACTTC. Translating gives CASSAWTGDEQYF.

The chain has TRBV5-1 and TRBJ1-2; 7 bases agree with TRBD1. Germline CDR1 reads SGHRS; CDR2 reads YFSETQ. The CDR3 runs 14 residues. V was clipped by 2 bases and J by 4 bases; unmatched bases: 5. CDR3 residues: CASSFGTDFYGYTF. The DNA of the CDR3 is TGCGCCAGCAGCTTTGGGACAGACTTCTATGGCTACACCTTC.